The text below deals with one TCR beta chain. The sample is drawn from a study of blood T cells in healthy people across ages. A second PCR of 7 to 11 cycles used a sample-barcoded 5' primer and a J-beta primer mix. TCRdb reanalysed the 5' RACE reads using MiXCR and keeps one entry per CDR3 protein. The sample lists about 1 million distinct CDR3 sequences; around 27% were seen once. The CDR3 consists of 14 residues. The germline CDR1 and CDR2 sequences are DFQATT and SNEGSKA (reference sequence). The sample was also linked to a second study, of T cells of mothers and their children.

The V gene is TRBV20-1, the J gene TRBJ2-1; D is uncertain. The J call is uncertain, as TRBJ2-7 better fits the DNA end. The sequenced material came from blood. The clonotype comes from a girl aged 2-10 years in good health. This chain's CDR3 is CSASKGMPSYEQYF. The DNA of the CDR3 is TGCAGTGCTAGCAAGGGAATGCCTTCTTACGAGCAGTACTTC.